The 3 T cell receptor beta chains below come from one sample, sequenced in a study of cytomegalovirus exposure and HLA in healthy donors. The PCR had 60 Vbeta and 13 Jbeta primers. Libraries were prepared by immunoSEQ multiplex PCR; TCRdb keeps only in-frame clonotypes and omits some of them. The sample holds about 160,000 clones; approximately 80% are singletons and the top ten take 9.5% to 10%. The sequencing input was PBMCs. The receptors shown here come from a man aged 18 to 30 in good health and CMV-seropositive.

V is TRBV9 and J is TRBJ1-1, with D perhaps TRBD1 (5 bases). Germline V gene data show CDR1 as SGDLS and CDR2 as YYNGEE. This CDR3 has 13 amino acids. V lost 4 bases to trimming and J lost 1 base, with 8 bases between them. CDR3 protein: CASSRTGNTEAFF. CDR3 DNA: TGTGCCAGCAGCCGAACAGGGAACACTGAAGCTTTCTTT.

The CDR3: CASSLGLGGQGYEQYF. CDR3 DNA: TGCGCCAGCAGCTTGGGTCTCGGGGGACAGGGTTACGAGCAGTACTTC. The V gene is TRBV5-1, the J gene TRBJ2-5, with TRBD1 matching over 9 bases. TRBJ2-7 matches the DNA end more closely, so the J call is doubtful. The germline gives CDR1 SGHRS, CDR2 YFSETQ. The CDR3 covers 16 residues.

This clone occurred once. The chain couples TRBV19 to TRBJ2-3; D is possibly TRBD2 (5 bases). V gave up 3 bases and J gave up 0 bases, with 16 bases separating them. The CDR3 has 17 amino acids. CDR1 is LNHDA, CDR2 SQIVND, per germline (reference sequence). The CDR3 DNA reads TGTGCCAGTAGTATCACGAGGGCGGGCGGTAGCACAGATACGCAGTATTTT. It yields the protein CASSITRAGGSTDTQYF.